The rows below give T cell receptor beta chains drawn from one sample of a study of blood T cell repertoires in COVID-19. The table came from immunoSEQ multiplex PCR; TCRdb's copy has only in-frame clones and leaves some out. The table lists 160,000 or so clones, around 90% of them singletons. The sample consisted of peripheral blood. The receptors were gathered from a man aged 55-75 years with acute or convalescent COVID-19. Each CDR3 is given with its conserved first and last residue. D genes are given only for firm matches. Expanded clones are given a class, and other clones once, few, many or no size at all.

cdr3_nt	cdr3_aa	d_call	v_call	j_call	clone_size
TGTGCCAGCAGCTTAGAGTACATGAACACTGAAGCTTTCTTT	CASSLEYMNTEAFF	-	TRBV7-2	TRBJ1-1	-
TGTGCCAGCGGGGGGGCTAATCAGCCCCAGCATTTT	CASGGANQPQHF	-	TRBV6-5	TRBJ1-5	few
TGTGCCAGCACGAAGACAGGGGGCGTAAACACTGAAGCTTTCTTT	CASTKTGGVNTEAFF	TRBD1	TRBV2	TRBJ1-1	once
TGCGCCAGCTGCATACGACCTTGGACTAGCGGGGGGTCGAACACCGGGGAGCTGTTTTTT	CASCIRPWTSGGSNTGELFF	TRBD2	TRBV5-1	TRBJ2-2	-
TGCGCCAGCAGGGCCAGACAGGGCACTGAAGCTTTCTTT	CASRARQGTEAFF	TRBD1	TRBV10-1	TRBJ1-1	-
TGTGCCAGCAGCTCTCGTCGCGGACAGATCTCTGAAAAACTGTTTTTT	CASSSRRGQISEKLFF	-	TRBV5-6	TRBJ1-4	-
TGTGCCAGCAGTGCCAACCGGGACAGGGGAAACTATGGCTACACCTTC	CASSANRDRGNYGYTF	TRBD1	TRBV6-2/TRBV6-3	TRBJ1-2	-
TGTGCCAGCAGCTATACTGATTACGAGCAGTACTTC	CASSYTDYEQYF	-	TRBV7-9	TRBJ2-7	once
TGTGCCAGCTCATCCGGACAGGGAATGAACACTGAAGCTTTCTTT	CASSSGQGMNTEAFF	TRBD1	TRBV18	TRBJ1-1	once
TGTGCCAGCCTCCTAATACCCCTTCAAGGGGGTACGAACTATGGCTACACCTTC	CASLLIPLQGGTNYGYTF	-	TRBV7-2	TRBJ1-2	once
TGTGCCAGCAGCGTAGTCGGCACAGATACGCAGTATTTT	CASSVVGTDTQYF	-	TRBV9	TRBJ2-3	-
TGTGCCATCAGTGAGTTAGGTTTCGGGGAAGCGGTCGAGCAGTACTTC	CAISELGFGEAVEQYF	-	TRBV10-3	TRBJ2-7	-
TGTGCCAGCAGCCGAAGATTAGCCTCTGGAAACACCATATATTTT	CASSRRLASGNTIYF	-	TRBV5-8	TRBJ1-3	-
TGTGCCAGCAGCTTAGATCCGGGCAATCAGCCCCAGCATTTT	CASSLDPGNQPQHF	-	TRBV7-6	TRBJ1-5	-
TGCGCCAGCAGTGGGCGGGTAGGGGGCCAGGACTATGGCTACACCTTC	CASSGRVGGQDYGYTF	TRBD1	TRBV10-2	TRBJ1-2	-
TGTGCCAGCACCCTATCCCCACGACTCACAGATACGCAGTATTTT	CASTLSPRLTDTQYF	-	TRBV2	TRBJ2-3	-
TGTGCCAGCAACACATGGGCTCAGCCCCAGCATTTT	CASNTWAQPQHF	-	TRBV2	TRBJ1-5	-
TGTGCCAGCAGCTCGAACAGGTATGGATTCACTGAAGCTTTCTTT	CASSSNRYGFTEAFF	-	TRBV11-1	TRBJ1-1	-
TGTGCCACCAGTGCCGCAGGGGGGTTTACCCAGCCCCAGCATTTT	CATSAAGGFTQPQHF	TRBD1	TRBV24-1	TRBJ1-5	-
TGCGCCAGCAGCCAAGTGGGGACTAGCGGGGGAGATACGCAGTATTTT	CASSQVGTSGGDTQYF	TRBD2	TRBV4-1	TRBJ2-3	-
TGTGCCACCAGCAGAGATCTCAGGAACGAGCAGTACTTC	CATSRDLRNEQYF	-	TRBV15	TRBJ2-7	once
TGTGCCAGCAGCCGTCGTGGAGGGCGAAATAACTATGGCTACACCTTC	CASSRRGGRNNYGYTF	-	TRBV3-1/TRBV3-2	TRBJ1-2	-
TGTGCCAGCAGTCCAGGGGCGCTCGGGGCCAACGTCCTGACTTTC	CASSPGALGANVLTF	-	TRBV2	TRBJ2-6	-
TGTGCCAGCAGCTTAGAGACAGGGATGATCGGCAATCAGCCCCAGCATTTT	CASSLETGMIGNQPQHF	TRBD1	TRBV7-9	TRBJ1-5	-
TGTGCCAGCAGCCATGACAGGAGCTACGAGCAGTACTTC	CASSHDRSYEQYF	-	TRBV4-2	TRBJ2-7	-
TGTGCCAGTAGTCCCCGGGGCAGGGGAAACTATGGCTACACCTTC	CASSPRGRGNYGYTF	-	TRBV19	TRBJ1-2	-
TGTGCCAGCAGTTCATTAAAACAGTCCGGGACAGGGGGCACCGGGGAGCTGTTTTTT	CASSSLKQSGTGGTGELFF	TRBD1	TRBV27	TRBJ2-2	-
TGCAGCGCCCTCCTGGCCACTGAAGCTTTCTTT	CSALLATEAFF	-	TRBV29-1	TRBJ1-1	-
TGTGCCAGTAGTATTGGGGCAGGGGGCCCTGAAGCTTTCTTT	CASSIGAGGPEAFF	TRBD1	TRBV19	TRBJ1-1	-
TGTGCCAGCAGCTTACTATCCCCCCCGGGGAAAACTCCCCACACTGAAGCTTTCTTT	CASSLLSPPGKTPHTEAFF	-	TRBV11-3	TRBJ1-1	-
TGTGCCAGCAGTTACTCGTTCCGGGAGGGGCATGGCTACACCTTC	CASSYSFREGHGYTF	-	TRBV6-6	TRBJ1-2	once
TGTGCCACCAGTGGAGGACAGGGGGCTTCTGGGGCCAACGTCCTGACTTTC	CATSGGQGASGANVLTF	TRBD1	TRBV24-1	TRBJ2-6	-
TGTGCCAGCAGTGAAGCTAGAGCGGGGCTACCAGATACGCAGTATTTT	CASSEARAGLPDTQYF	TRBD2	TRBV2	TRBJ2-3	few
TGTGCCTGGAGTGAGCAGGGCCCAGACACTGAAGCTTTCTTT	CAWSEQGPDTEAFF	-	TRBV30	TRBJ1-1	-
TGTGCCAGCAGCTTGAATTCACTAGCCAAAAACATTCAGTACTTC	CASSLNSLAKNIQYF	-	TRBV5-8	TRBJ2-4	-
TGTGCCAGCAGTGAAGGAAAGGGCAGGGGTAACACTGAAGCTTTCTTT	CASSEGKGRGNTEAFF	-	TRBV6-1	TRBJ1-1	-
TGTGCCAGCAGCCCTCTTACTCGGAGCACAGATACGCAGTATTTT	CASSPLTRSTDTQYF	-	TRBV7-9	TRBJ2-3	-
TGCAGCGTTATGGCAAACAGGGGAAGAACTGAAGCTTTCTTT	CSVMANRGRTEAFF	TRBD1	TRBV29-1	TRBJ1-1	-
TGCGCCAGCAGCCAAGATATGCGGGGCGGGGTGGATGAGCAGTTCTTC	CASSQDMRGGVDEQFF	-	TRBV4-1	TRBJ2-1	-
TGTGCCAGCAGTCGAGTGTTGGGCACAGATACGCAGTATTTT	CASSRVLGTDTQYF	-	TRBV2	TRBJ2-3	few
TGTGCCAGCAGCTTTATGGGGAGGAACACCGGGGAGCTGTTTTTT	CASSFMGRNTGELFF	-	TRBV7-2	TRBJ2-2	-
TGTGCCATCAGTGAACAGGGCAAGAACACTGAAGCTTTCTTT	CAISEQGKNTEAFF	-	TRBV10-3	TRBJ1-1	-
TGTGCCAGCAGCGTCAGGGACTACCCACTTGAAGCTTTCTTT	CASSVRDYPLEAFF	-	TRBV6-5	TRBJ1-1	-
TGTGCCAGCAGCTTTAGCGGAAACACTGAAGCTTTCTTT	CASSFSGNTEAFF	-	TRBV11-2	TRBJ1-1	-
TGTGCCAGCAGCTTCGTACCCAGCTCCTACAATGAGCAGTTCTTC	CASSFVPSSYNEQFF	-	TRBV7-2	TRBJ2-1	-
TGCGCCAGCACCGAGAGCGGGATGAACACCGGGGAGCTGTTTTTT	CASTESGMNTGELFF	TRBD2	TRBV5-1	TRBJ2-2	-
TGTGCCAGCAGTTACTACGGGACAGGGAATCAGCCCCAGCATTTT	CASSYYGTGNQPQHF	TRBD1	TRBV6-2/TRBV6-3	TRBJ1-5	-
TGCGCCAGCAGCCCCCAGGGAGGGAGTGAAAAACTGTTTTTT	CASSPQGGSEKLFF	-	TRBV5-1	TRBJ1-4	-
TGTGCCAGCAGTTACGGACAGAACTTCAATCAGCCCCAGCATTTT	CASSYGQNFNQPQHF	-	TRBV6-5	TRBJ1-5	once
TGTGCCAGCAGGAACAGGGAAGCTCAGCCCCAGCATTTT	CASRNREAQPQHF	-	TRBV5-6	TRBJ1-5	-
TGCAGCGTCCGGACAGGGAGGAACATTCAGTACTTC	CSVRTGRNIQYF	TRBD1	TRBV29-1	TRBJ2-4	-
TGTGCCAGCAGCCGACACGACACCATATATTTT	CASSRHDTIYF	-	TRBV5-4	TRBJ1-3	-
TGTGCCAGCAAACGGAGCAATGAGCAGTTCTTC	CASKRSNEQFF	-	TRBV3-1/TRBV3-2	TRBJ2-1	-
TGTGCCAGCAGCTTAAACCAGGGGTCTAATGAAAAACTGTTTTTT	CASSLNQGSNEKLFF	-	TRBV7-9	TRBJ1-4	-
TGCGCCAGCAGCCAGGGACAGGGCGGCACCGGGGAGCTGTTTTTT	CASSQGQGGTGELFF	TRBD1	TRBV4-1	TRBJ2-2	once
TGCGCCAGCAGCTTGGCCGGGACAGGGGCCAATAATTCACCCCTCCACTTT	CASSLAGTGANNSPLHF	TRBD1	TRBV5-1	TRBJ1-6	-